These 20 T cell receptor beta chains were sequenced from one sample in a study of T-cell memory formation after mild COVID-19. Each CDR3 protein gets one entry after TCRdb re-called the 5' RACE reads with MiXCR. The profile shows about 350,000 distinct CDR3 sequences, under 25% of them singletons. The sample was PBMCs or a T cell subset sorted from them (not recorded which). Every receptor here comes from a man aged 18-30 years who had mild COVID-19 (a few samples of this study predate the infection). Cell type and time point are not known.

The chain employs TRBV20-1 and TRBJ2-5, with 8 bases identical to TRBD1. Per germline, CDR1 DFQATT and CDR2 SNEGSKA (reference sequence). The CDR3 length is 14 residues. The trim removed 6 bases at V and 13 bases at J, leaving 19 bases unmatched. CDR3 region: CSAPRPGTGDLPYF. DNA of the CDR3: TGCAGTGCCCCGCGACCGGGGACAGGTGATTTACCGTACTTC.

The sample holds a few counts of this clonotype. The V and J genes are TRBV5-1 and TRBJ2-2; no definite D call. V lost 0 bases to trimming and J lost 7 bases, with 7 bases between them. The CDR3 is 13 residues long. Germline V gene sequence: CDR1 SGHRS, CDR2 YFSETQ. CDR3 DNA sequence: TGCGCCAGCAGCTTGGAGGCGAGCGGGGAGCTGTTTTTT. Encoded protein: CASSLEASGELFF.

The V gene is TRBV9, the J gene TRBJ2-5; 11 bases fit TRBD2. CDR1 and CDR2 (germline): SGDLS, YYNGEE. J was trimmed by 5 bases and V by 1 base; bases with no gene match: 7. The CDR3 runs 16 residues. The CDR3 protein is CASSVSPTSGEETQYF. CDR3 in DNA: TGTGCCAGCAGCGTAAGTCCGACTAGCGGGGAGGAGACCCAGTACTTC.

The chain employs TRBV5-6 and TRBJ2-7; TRBD1 or TRBD2 may be the D gene (5 bases each). The CDR3 runs to 14 residues. Trimming pared 4 bases from V and 6 bases from J, leaving 17 bases between. Germline loops: CDR1 SGHDT, CDR2 YYEEEE. The CDR3 protein is CASSAGARLSEQYF. In DNA, the CDR3 is TGTGCCAGCAGCGCCGGGGCGCGCCTGTCCGAGCAGTACTTC.

This chain links TRBV6-5 with TRBJ1-5, with D tentatively TRBD1 (6 bases). Trimming removed 8 bases at V and 4 bases at J, with 15 bases between. The CDR3 has 14 amino acids. Germline CDR1 MNHEY, CDR2 SVGAGI. CDR3 sequence: CASGLGGGNQPQHF. CDR3 sequence (DNA): TGTGCCAGCGGGCTAGGAGGGGGTAATCAGCCCCAGCATTTT.

This clonotype was seen more than once but under ten times. The chain employs TRBV9 and TRBJ2-2; perhaps TRBD2 as D (6 bases). Trimming removed 3 bases from V and 3 bases from J, with 18 bases in between. This CDR3 contains 17 residues. Germline CDR1 SGDLS, CDR2 YYNGEE. The CDR3 DNA is TGTGCCAGCAGCGCGCCATTGGGAGGTAGCGACACCGGGGAGCTGTTTTTT. It yields the protein CASSAPLGGSDTGELFF.

The J gene is TRBJ2-1, the V gene TRBV10-3; D may be TRBD2 (6 bases). Germline CDR1 reads ENHRY; CDR2 reads SYGVKD. Trimming took off 2 bases at V and 4 bases at J, with 12 bases between the two ends. The length of the CDR3 is 15 residues. The chain's CDR3 is CAISELGGAYNEQFF. In nucleotides, the CDR3 is TGTGCCATCAGTGAGCTGGGCGGGGCTTACAATGAGCAGTTCTTC.

There are a few counts of this clonotype. V and J are TRBV5-1 and TRBJ2-1, with D unresolved. The CDR3 has 13 residues. Germline CDR1 SGHRS, CDR2 YFSETQ. The V end lost 4 bases, the J end lost 10 bases, and 15 bases lay between the germline ends. The DNA of the CDR3 is TGCGCCAGCAGCGAGGATGGGGTTCGCGAGCAGTTCTTC. Translating gives CASSEDGVREQFF. Full variable domain (rest looked up from reference TRBV5-1 and TRBJ2-1): KAGVTQTPRYLIKTRGQQVTLSCSPISGHRSVSWYQQTPGQGLQFLFEYFSETQRNKGNFPGRFSGRQFSNSRSEMNVSTLELGDSALYLCASSEDGVREQFFGPGTRLTVL.

The chain carries TRBV5-1 and TRBJ2-7; 12 positions agree with TRBD2. The CDR3 is 13 residues long. Germline V gives CDR1 SGHRS, CDR2 YFSETQ. With V trimmed by 4 bases and J by 7 bases, 3 bases remained unmatched. CDR3: CASSIGTSGEQYF. CDR3 nucleotide sequence: TGCGCCAGCAGCATAGGGACTAGCGGGGAGCAGTACTTC.

This clonotype came up a few times. The chain uses TRBV4-2 and TRBJ2-3; D uncertain. CDR1 and CDR2 (germline): LGHNA, YNFKEQ. The CDR3 loop spans 13 amino acids. V shed 4 bases and J shed 5 bases, with 10 bases lying between them. This chain's CDR3 is CASSPSSLDTQYF. CDR3 nucleotide sequence: TGTGCCAGCAGCCCCAGTTCACTAGATACGCAGTATTTT.

This clonotype was seen a few times. The chain couples TRBV6-5 to TRBJ2-1; 9 nucleotides line up with TRBD1. Germline CDR1 reads MNHEY; CDR2 reads SVGAGI. The CDR3 contains 15 residues. V shed 6 bases and J 3 bases; nucleotides not matched to a gene: 6. The CDR3 bases are TGTGCCAGCAGCTCCACAGGGGGCATCTACAATGAGCAGTTCTTC. Protein: CASSSTGGIYNEQFF.

This clonotype occurred a few times. This chain links TRBV29-1 with TRBJ2-3; D is undetermined. CDR1 and CDR2 from the germline V gene are SQVTM and ANQGSEA. This CDR3 comprises 12 residues. Trimming stripped 4 bases from V and 6 bases from J, with 11 bases between. CDR3 nucleotides: TGCAGCGTTGTGGTTAGATTGGATACGCAGTATTTT. This sequence encodes CSVVVRLDTQYF.

V usage is TRBV5-4 and J usage is TRBJ2-3, with D unclear. Germline-derived CDR1 and CDR2 are SGHNT and YYREEE (reference sequence). Trimming cost V 2 bases and J 0 bases, with 7 bases left between them. The CDR3 is made up of 14 amino acids. DNA of the CDR3: TGTGCCAGCAGCTTCATGGGTAGCACAGATACGCAGTATTTT. Amino acids: CASSFMGSTDTQYF. Full variable domain (rest looked up from reference TRBV5-4 and TRBJ2-3): ETGVTQSPTHLIKTRGQQVTLRCSSQSGHNTVSWYQQALGQGPQFIFQYYREEENGRGNFPPRFSGLQFPNYSSELNVNALELDDSALYLCASSFMGSTDTQYFGPGTRLTVL.

This clonotype was seen a few times. The genes are TRBV6-5 and TRBJ2-6, with 7 bases lining up with TRBD1. Trimming removed 4 bases from V and 2 bases from J; junction bases left unmatched: 11. Germline V lookup: CDR1 MNHEY, CDR2 SVGAGI. CDR3 length: 18 residues. CDR3 amino acids: CASSSASRGNTGANVLTF. The CDR3, as DNA: TGTGCCAGCAGTTCGGCATCCAGGGGGAACACTGGGGCCAACGTCCTGACTTTC.

The rearrangement joins TRBV10-3 to TRBJ1-1, with a tentative D call TRBD1 (6 bases). The CDR3 spans 13 residues. V lost 8 bases and J lost 5, with 15 bases in between. Germline CDR1 is ENHRY and CDR2 is SYGVKD. CDR3 region: CAIVPLGGTEAFF. The CDR3 DNA is TGTGCCATCGTGCCATTAGGGGGGACTGAAGCTTTCTTT.

The chain employs TRBV20-1 and TRBJ1-1; D is perhaps TRBD1 (6 bases). V gave up 4 bases and J gave up 5 bases, with 17 bases separating them. Per the germline V gene, CDR1 is DFQATT and CDR2 is SNEGSKA (reference sequence). This CDR3 is 14 amino acids long. CDR3 nucleotides: TGCAGTGCTATTCAGGGGACGAGGCGGACTGAAGCTTTCTTT. Its protein product is CSAIQGTRRTEAFF.

The chain couples TRBV18 to TRBJ1-5; D perhaps matches TRBD1 (5 bases). V was cut by 4 bases and J by 2 bases, with 15 bases left in between. The CDR3 has 16 residues. Germline values: CDR1 KGHSH, CDR2 LQKENI. The CDR3 DNA sequence: TGTGCCAGCTCACTCCCGGGGCACCAAGGCAATCAGCCCCAGCATTTT. Encoded protein: CASSLPGHQGNQPQHF.

The chain couples TRBV12-3 or TRBV12-4 to TRBJ2-5; a possible D gene is TRBD1 (7 bases). The CDR3 totals 16 residues. The germline V and J ends were trimmed by 6 bases and 5 bases, with 22 bases remaining between them. The chain's CDR3 is CASSLHLRGAMETQYF. CDR3 nucleotides: TGTGCCAGCAGCCTACACCTCAGGGGGGCTATGGAGACCCAGTACTTC.

This clonotype has only a few counts. The gene calls are TRBV20-1 and TRBJ2-1; 10 bases agree with TRBD2. Trimming cost V 6 bases and J 9 bases; bases outside gene matches: 11. The V gene's germline CDR1 is DFQATT and CDR2 SNEGSKA (reference sequence). CDR3 length equals 14 residues. The CDR3 reads CSASQSGGAVEQFF. CDR3 nucleotide sequence: TGCAGTGCCTCACAAAGCGGGGGGGCCGTTGAGCAGTTCTTC.

The table lists this clonotype with a few counts. The rearrangement joins TRBV7-2 to TRBJ2-3; 7 bases fit TRBD1. V trimming: 5 bases; J trimming: 7 bases; junction bases outside the gene matches: 12. Germline lookup yields CDR1 SGHTA and CDR2 FQGNSA. The CDR3 loop spans 15 amino acids. CDR3 in DNA: TGTGCCAGCAGCGATGCAGGGGGTCTAGAATATACGCAGTATTTT. Translation gives CASSDAGGLEYTQYF.